The 17 T cell receptor beta chains below come from one sample, sequenced in a study of PD-1 blockade in classical Hodgkin lymphoma. Some clones are missing from TCRdb's copy, which holds only in-frame ones; the method was immunoSEQ multiplex PCR. The sample records 20,000 to 25,000 clones, around 79% being singletons. Time point given: cycle 4 day 1 (C4D1), after 6 weeks of nivolumab. Following autologous stem cell transplantation, relapse occurred in every patient, and exposure to brentuximab vedotin varied. The specimen comprised peripheral blood mononuclear cells (PBMCs), sampled before the fourth cycle of nivolumab. All receptors come from a human donor with classical Hodgkin lymphoma.

The V gene is TRBV2, the J gene TRBJ2-1; 8 nucleotides align to TRBD1. CDR1 is SNHLY, CDR2 FYNNEI, per germline. After removal of 7 bases from V and 3 bases from J, the junction contained 5 bases not matched to a gene. The CDR3 contains 14 residues. Here the CDR3 reads CASNGQGHYNEQFF. The CDR3, as DNA: TGTGCCAGCAACGGACAGGGACACTACAATGAGCAGTTCTTC.

V is TRBV9 and J is TRBJ2-3, with 15 bases lining up with TRBD2. With V trimmed by 0 bases and J by 6 bases, 14 bases remained unmatched. The germline CDR1 and CDR2 sequences are SGDLS and YYNGEE. The CDR3 covers 20 residues. CDR3 sequence: CASSVAPLTGTSGRSDTQYF. The CDR3 bases are TGTGCCAGCAGCGTAGCCCCGCTAACCGGGACTAGCGGGAGGTCTGATACGCAGTATTTT.

This clone was found once. The chain carries TRBV6-5 and TRBJ1-4, with no clear D. Trimming left V 2 bases short and J 5 bases short, with 12 bases between. The CDR3 spans 15 residues. In germline, CDR1 is MNHEY, CDR2 SVGAGI. The DNA for the CDR3 is TGTGCCAGCAGTTACAGCGGGGTGGAGAATGAAAAACTGTTTTTT. Translated: CASSYSGVENEKLFF.

The chain combines TRBV6-5 with TRBJ2-7, with D possibly TRBD1 on 6 matching bases. This CDR3 has 13 amino acids. The germline V gene encodes CDR1 MNHEY and CDR2 SVGAGI. The V and J ends lost 8 bases and 3 bases respectively, with 14 bases between them. CDR3 nucleotide sequence: TGTGCCAGCGGACAGCCTAATTTCTACGAGCAGTACTTC. It codes for CASGQPNFYEQYF.

V is TRBV5-4 and J is TRBJ2-1; 10 positions match TRBD2. The CDR3 extends over 18 amino acids. Germline CDR1 is SGHNT and CDR2 is YYREEE (reference sequence). After removal of 0 bases from V and 7 bases from J, the junction contained 13 bases not matched to a gene. The CDR3 DNA follows: TGTGCCAGCAGCTTGGCCGCTAGCGGGAGCCCCTCCCGGAATGAGCAGTTCTTC. This sequence encodes CASSLAASGSPSRNEQFF.

V and J are TRBV2 and TRBJ1-2; unclear D gene. CDR1 is SNHLY, CDR2 FYNNEI, per germline. The CDR3 length is 13 residues. Trimming pared 7 bases from V and 5 bases from J, leaving 14 bases between. Here the CDR3 DNA reads TGTGCCAGCAAGAGTGACGTAGTGTATGGCTACACCTTC. Protein: CASKSDVVYGYTF.

The genes are TRBV7-9 and TRBJ2-7; a weak D match, TRBD1 (5 bases). This CDR3 region has 13 residues. Germline CDR1 is SEHNR and CDR2 is FQNEAQ (reference sequence). The V gene lost 3 bases and the J gene lost 0 bases, with 6 bases spanning the gap. The CDR3 DNA sequence: TGTGCCAGCAGCTTTGACAGCTCCTACGAGCAGTACTTC. Translation: CASSFDSSYEQYF.

In its sample, this clone was seen a few times. The same CDR3 also results from other DNA sequences found in this sample. The chain couples TRBV28 to TRBJ2-7; TRBD1 is a possible D gene (5 bases). Germline values: CDR1 MDHEN, CDR2 SYDVKM. V dropped 7 bases and J dropped 4 bases, with 11 bases sitting between them. The CDR3 runs to 12 residues. In nucleotides, the CDR3 is TGTGCCAGCACCCTCCAGGGTTACGAGCAGTACTTC. As protein: CASTLQGYEQYF.

This clone was found a few times. The chain combines TRBV10-3 with TRBJ1-1; weak D call: TRBD1 (5 bases). The V and J ends lost 4 bases and 9 bases respectively, with 9 bases between them. This CDR3 spans 11 amino acids. From germline, CDR1 is ENHRY and CDR2 SYGVKD. CDR3 residues: CAISAGEKAFF. DNA of the CDR3: TGTGCCATCAGTGCGGGGGAAAAAGCTTTCTTT.

This sequence joins TRBV27 and TRBJ2-1, with TRBD2 matching over 9 bases. The CDR3 sequence is 16 residues long. Trimming at V came to 5 bases and at J to 6 bases, leaving 11 bases not matched to a gene. Germline values: CDR1 MNHEY, CDR2 SMNVEV (reference sequence). The CDR3 spells CASSPTLGTSSNEQFF. Written as DNA, the CDR3 is TGTGCCAGCAGTCCGACGCTTGGGACTAGCAGCAATGAGCAGTTCTTC.

This clone was picked up a small number of times. V is TRBV10-3 and J is TRBJ2-7; 8 bases line up with TRBD1. The germline gives CDR1 ENHRY, CDR2 SYGVKD. The CDR3 totals 13 residues. With 8 bases clipped from V and 3 bases from J, the junction kept 6 bases outside the gene matches. CDR3 sequence: CAILGDRSYEQYF. CDR3 nucleotide sequence: TGTGCCATCCTTGGGGACAGGAGCTACGAGCAGTACTTC.

The chain joins TRBV15 to TRBJ2-3; D is possibly TRBD2 (5 bases). Germline V gene data show CDR1 as LNHNV and CDR2 as YYDKDF (reference sequence). V lost 3 bases and J lost 6, with 10 bases in between. The length of the CDR3 is 13 residues. This CDR3 is CATSSRDWDTQYF. DNA for the CDR3: TGTGCCACCAGCAGCCGGGATTGGGATACGCAGTATTTT.

A few counts support this clone. The rearrangement links TRBV7-9 to TRBJ1-2; D not certain. CDR1 SEHNR and CDR2 FQNEAQ come from the germline V gene (reference sequence). The CDR3 covers 13 residues. V was shortened by 5 bases and J by 4 bases, with 11 bases between the two germline ends. Here the CDR3 DNA reads TGTGCCAGCAGCCAAGACGACGGCTATGGCTACACCTTC. It encodes CASSQDDGYGYTF.

The rearrangement uses TRBV6-1 and TRBJ2-1, with D unresolved. V lost 7 bases and J lost 5, with 3 bases in between. The CDR3 has 10 residues. Germline CDR1 reads MNHNS; CDR2 reads SASEGT. The CDR3 spells CASNHNEQFF. CDR3 in DNA: TGTGCCAGCAACCACAATGAGCAGTTCTTC.

This clone was counted once. The rearrangement links TRBV6-5 to TRBJ2-3; weak D call: TRBD2 (6 bases). The V gene's germline CDR1 is MNHEY and CDR2 SVGAGI. V dropped 4 bases and J dropped 2 bases, with 7 bases sitting between them. The CDR3 is 13 amino acids. CDR3 sequence (DNA): TGTGCCAGCAGTTGGGACTCCACAGATACGCAGTATTTT. Its protein is CASSWDSTDTQYF.

V is TRBV5-1 and J is TRBJ2-5; D call uncertain. Germline CDR1 and CDR2: SGHRS and YFSETQ. The ends were cut back, 0 bases at V and 3 bases at J, with 9 bases in the middle. The CDR3 is 14 residues long. CDR3 region: CASSLDGVKETQYF. Written as DNA, the CDR3 is TGCGCCAGCAGCTTGGATGGGGTCAAAGAGACCCAGTACTTC.

This clone was picked up a small number of times. The chain has TRBV9 and TRBJ1-3; tentatively, D is TRBD1 (6 bases). The CDR3 is made up of 17 amino acids. V lost 0 bases, J lost 0 bases, and 13 bases lay in between. CDR1 and CDR2 (germline): SGDLS, YYNGEE. In DNA, the CDR3 is TGTGCCAGCAGCGTAGGGTGGGGGGCCGTCTCTGGAAACACCATATATTTT. Its translation is CASSVGWGAVSGNTIYF.